A selection of T cell receptor beta chains follows, all from one sample in a study of cytomegalovirus exposure and HLA in healthy donors. Libraries were prepared by immunoSEQ multiplex PCR; TCRdb keeps only in-frame clonotypes and omits some of them. Of about 190,000 clones in the sample, about four fifths are singletons; the top ten hold approximately 1.8%. Sequenced: PBMCs. These receptors all come from a man between 18 and 35 years old in good health and CMV-seronegative. Both conserved end residues are part of each CDR3. The order of the fields is V gene, J gene, CDR3 protein.

TRBV7-3	TRBJ2-2	CASSPQGTGELFF
TRBV21-1	TRBJ2-2	CASSKPKTWRGTGELFF
TRBV29-1	TRBJ2-1	CSVEGGLAGGSYNEQFF
TRBV4-3	TRBJ2-3	CASSQDAGGAPDTQYF
TRBV29-1	TRBJ2-7	CSVEGGQGYEQYF
TRBV11-1	TRBJ1-2	CASRSDVHTAGYKNYGYTF
TRBV9	TRBJ1-6	CASSATGDLHF
TRBV5-1	TRBJ2-1	CASSLRPGTYNEQFF
TRBV11-3	TRBJ2-6	CASSPGHLPISGANVLTF
TRBV9	TRBJ2-5	CASSGGTTLPGSQYF
TRBV7-2	TRBJ2-7	CASRLDRAVGYEQYF
TRBV10-3	NA	CAIGLAGAYEQYF
TRBV29-1	TRBJ2-7	CSVIRTSGRIPSPEQYF
TRBV29-1	TRBJ1-2	CSVEGGGGYTF